This T cell receptor (beta chain) was recorded in a study of CD8+CD57+ T cells in acquired aplastic anemia. At the level of the study: Sorted CD4+ and CD8+ cells yielded about 3 ug of DNA on average. Study-wide findings and caveats: Researchers report that around 29 CD8+ CDR3 sequences appeared in both patients and controls.

The patients chosen for sequencing had shown expansion of CD8+CD57+ cells (detected by flow cytometry). Sampling of blood occurred while the patients had still received no therapy. This CDR3 has 16 amino acids. Germline values: CDR1 PRHDT, CDR2 FYEKMQ (reference sequence). V was trimmed by 0 bases and J by 0 bases, leaving 9 bases between them. CDR3 and TCR beta VDJ profiling relied on genomic DNA as the template. In TCRdb, the reads were re-called with MiXCR into one record per CDR3 protein. The table includes 75,000 to 80,000 distinct CDR3 sequences, just over 70% detected once. This clonotype was seen ten or more times. Antigen unknown.

Material: sorted CD4+, CD8+, or CD8+CD57+ T cells (not recorded which) from PBMCs. This receptor was identified in a human donor with aplastic anemia. V gene TRBV13 combines with J gene TRBJ1-3; D unresolved. In nucleotides, the CDR3 is TGTGCCAGCAGCTTAGGCCAGGCCCCCTCTGGAAACACCATATATTTT. Its protein product is CASSLGQAPSGNTIYF.